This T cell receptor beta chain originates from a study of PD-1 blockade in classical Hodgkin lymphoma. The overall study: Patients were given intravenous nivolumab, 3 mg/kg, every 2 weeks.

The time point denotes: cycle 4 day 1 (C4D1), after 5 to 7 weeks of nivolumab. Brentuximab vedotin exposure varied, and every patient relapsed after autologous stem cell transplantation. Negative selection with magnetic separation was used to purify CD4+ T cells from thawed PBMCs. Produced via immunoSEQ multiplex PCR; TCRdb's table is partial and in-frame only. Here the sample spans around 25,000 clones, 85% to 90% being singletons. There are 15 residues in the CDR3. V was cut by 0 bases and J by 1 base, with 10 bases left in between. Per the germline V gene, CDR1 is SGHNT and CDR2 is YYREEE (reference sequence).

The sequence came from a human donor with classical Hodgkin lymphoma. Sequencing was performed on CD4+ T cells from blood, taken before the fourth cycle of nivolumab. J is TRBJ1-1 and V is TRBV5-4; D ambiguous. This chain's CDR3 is CASSLDPKPNTEAFF. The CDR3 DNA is TGTGCCAGCAGCTTGGATCCCAAACCGAACACTGAAGCTTTCTTT.